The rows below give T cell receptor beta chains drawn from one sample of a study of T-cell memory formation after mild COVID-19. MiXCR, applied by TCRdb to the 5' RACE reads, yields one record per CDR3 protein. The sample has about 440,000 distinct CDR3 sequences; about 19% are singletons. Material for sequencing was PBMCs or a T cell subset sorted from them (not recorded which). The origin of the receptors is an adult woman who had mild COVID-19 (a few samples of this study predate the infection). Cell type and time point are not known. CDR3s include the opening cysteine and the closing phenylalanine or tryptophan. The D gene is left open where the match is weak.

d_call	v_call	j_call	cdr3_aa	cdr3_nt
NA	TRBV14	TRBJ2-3	CASSRPRGSSTDTQYF	TGTGCCAGCAGCCGCCCGAGGGGCTCTAGCACAGATACGCAGTATTTT
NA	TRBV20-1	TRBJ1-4	CSARFGNNEKLFF	TGCAGTGCTAGGTTCGGAAATAATGAAAAACTGTTTTTT
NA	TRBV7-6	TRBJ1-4	CASSELTTANEKLFF	TGTGCCAGCAGCGAATTAACGACTGCAAATGAAAAACTGTTTTTT
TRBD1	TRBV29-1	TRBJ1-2	CSADEGAPTGGYTF	TGCAGCGCTGACGAGGGGGCCCCTACCGGCGGCTACACCTTC
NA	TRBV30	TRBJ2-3	CAWSPGALAQYF	TGTGCCTGGAGTCCAGGGGCTCTGGCGCAGTATTTT
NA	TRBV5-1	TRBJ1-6	CASSLVAGDNSPLHF	TGCGCCAGCAGCTTGGTGGCAGGGGATAATTCACCCCTCCACTTT
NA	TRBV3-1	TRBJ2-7	CASTDGGAGQYF	TGTGCCAGCACCGACGGGGGCGCTGGGCAGTACTTC
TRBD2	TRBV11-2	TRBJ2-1	CASSTQTSGSLYEQFF	TGTGCCAGCAGCACCCAGACTAGCGGGAGTTTGTATGAGCAGTTCTTC
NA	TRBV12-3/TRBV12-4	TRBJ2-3	CASSLPAPLRSDTQYF	TGTGCCAGCAGTTTACCAGCGCCCCTGAGGTCAGATACGCAGTATTTT
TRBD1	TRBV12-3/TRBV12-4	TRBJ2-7	CASSPPGTGFGEQYF	TGTGCCAGCAGCCCCCCCGGGACAGGGTTTGGGGAGCAGTACTTC